Below are 22 T cell receptor beta chains sequenced from a single sample in a study of cytomegalovirus exposure and HLA in healthy donors. Here immunoSEQ multiplex PCR was the method, and the copy in TCRdb shows in-frame clones only, minus some. The table lists over 150,000 clones, 75% to 95% of them singletons. The sequenced sample was PBMCs. These receptors all come from a woman aged 18-29 years in good health and CMV-seropositive.

The rearrangement joins TRBV5-4 to TRBJ2-7; 7 bases map to TRBD2. Trimming removed 9 bases from V and 2 bases from J; junction bases left unmatched: 14. CDR1 is SGHNT and CDR2 is YYREEE in the germline V gene (reference sequence). The length of the CDR3 is 15 residues. CDR3 sequence (DNA): TGTGCCACCCGACTCGGGGCGGGAGAAACCTACGAGCAGTACTTC. Residues: CATRLGAGETYEQYF.

The J gene is TRBJ1-1, the V gene TRBV27; no clear D. Between the trimmed V and J ends, which lost 5 bases and 0 bases, there was a span of 13 bases. Germline lookup yields CDR1 MNHEY and CDR2 SMNVEV (reference sequence). CDR3 length: 15 residues. The CDR3 DNA reads as TGTGCCAGCAGTCTCCAAAGAGGAATGAACACTGAAGCTTTCTTT. Protein: CASSLQRGMNTEAFF.

This chain connects TRBV29-1 to TRBJ1-2; D unclear. Per the germline V gene, CDR1 is SQVTM and CDR2 is ANQGSEA. This CDR3 spans 11 amino acids. Trimming shortened V by 5 bases and J by 3 bases, and 7 bases separated the two germline ends. The CDR3 nucleotides read TGCAGCGTTCAGGCAGACTATGGCTACACCTTC. This translates into CSVQADYGYTF.

This rearrangement joins TRBV4-2 to TRBJ1-1, with D possibly being TRBD1 (5 bases). Trimming took off 0 bases at V and 5 bases at J, with 10 bases between the two ends. Looked up from germline, CDR1 is LGHNA and CDR2 is YNFKEQ. The CDR3 length is 14 residues. The CDR3 sequence: CASSQDGEGTEAFF. The CDR3, as DNA: TGTGCCAGCAGCCAAGACGGGGAGGGGACTGAAGCTTTCTTT.

This chain connects TRBV15 to TRBJ2-1, with TRBD2 as a possible D gene (5 bases). Trimming shortened V by 2 bases and J by 0 bases, and 8 bases separated the two germline ends. CDR3 size: 15 residues. In germline, CDR1 is LNHNV, CDR2 YYDKDF (reference sequence). As DNA, the CDR3 is TGTGCCACCAGCAGACCCGGAGGCTCCTACAATGAGCAGTTCTTC. Protein: CATSRPGGSYNEQFF.

The chain couples TRBV27 to TRBJ2-5; weak D call: TRBD1 (6 bases). CDR3 size: 14 residues. Germline assignment: CDR1 MNHEY and CDR2 SMNVEV (reference sequence). Trimming removed 5 bases at V and 5 bases at J, with 15 bases between. CDR3 DNA sequence: TGTGCCAGCAGTACCGACAGGAGTGGGGAGACCCAGTACTTC. It translates to CASSTDRSGETQYF.

The rearrangement uses TRBV7-9 and TRBJ2-1; D is perhaps TRBD2 (6 bases). The CDR3 length is 15 residues. CDR1 and CDR2 (germline): SEHNR, FQNEAQ (reference sequence). With 2 bases removed from V and 4 bases from J, the gap between germline ends came to 12 bases. The CDR3, as DNA: TGTGCCAGCAGCTTAAATGGCGGGGTTTACAATGAGCAGTTCTTC. Translating it yields CASSLNGGVYNEQFF.

This clone appeared a single time. CDR3 sequence reads: CASRAGGDYGYTF. The CDR3 coding sequence is TGTGCCAGCAGAGCAGGGGGCGACTATGGCTACACCTTC. The chain joins TRBV11-1 to TRBJ1-2; 8 bases align to TRBD1. With V trimmed by 6 bases and J by 3 bases, 3 bases remained unmatched. The CDR3 is 13 amino acids. Germline CDR1 and CDR2: SGHAT and FQDESV (reference sequence).

This chain uses TRBV6-5 with TRBJ1-6; 9 bases are a match to TRBD1. The CDR3 is 15 residues long. V lost 0 bases, J lost 7 bases, and 1 base stayed unmatched. CDR1 is MNHEY and CDR2 is SVGAGI in the germline V gene. The CDR3 region has the DNA TGTGCCAGCAGTTACTCCGGGACAGGGAATTCACCCCTCCACTTT. Translation: CASSYSGTGNSPLHF.

V usage is TRBV2 and J usage is TRBJ1-1; the match to TRBD1 covers 9 bases. Germline CDR1 is SNHLY and CDR2 is FYNNEI. J gave up 5 bases and V 2 bases, and 9 bases lay outside the gene matches. The CDR3 is 16 amino acids. The CDR3 bases are TGTGCCAGCAGTGAACGGGGGGACAGGGTGATGACTGAAGCTTTCTTT. Its protein product is CASSERGDRVMTEAFF.

CDR3: CASSPPKGTGGNTIYF. The CDR3 nucleotides are TGTGCCAGCAGTCCACCAAAGGGGACAGGGGGAAACACCATATATTTT. The J gene is TRBJ1-3, the V gene TRBV28, with 9 bases lining up with TRBD1. From germline, CDR1 is MDHEN and CDR2 SYDVKM. The CDR3 is 16 residues long. V lost 5 bases and J lost 4; bases outside the gene matches: 9.

The chain has TRBV11-2 and TRBJ1-1; D is undetermined. Trimming left V 0 bases short and J 5 bases short, with 19 bases between. This CDR3 region has 17 residues. Germline loops: CDR1 SGHAT, CDR2 FQNNGV. CDR3 protein: CASSLDRRGLRDTEAFF. The CDR3 DNA follows: TGTGCCAGCAGCTTAGATCGCCGGGGTCTGAGGGATACTGAAGCTTTCTTT.

The chain combines TRBV7-3 with TRBJ2-3; 13 nucleotides align to TRBD2. From germline, CDR1 is SGHTA and CDR2 FQGTGA. V was pared by 3 bases and J by 6 bases, with 9 bases of the junction left unmatched. The CDR3 runs to 17 residues. CDR3 sequence: CASSFQLAGGVGDTQYF. Written as DNA, the CDR3 is TGTGCCAGCAGCTTCCAACTAGCGGGAGGGGTAGGGGATACGCAGTATTTT.

The rearrangement links TRBV7-2 to TRBJ2-7; TRBD2 matches 9 bases. Germline CDR1 SGHTA, CDR2 FQGNSA. The CDR3 has 14 amino acids. The J segment lost 6 bases and the V segment lost 2 bases, leaving 5 bases of the junction unmatched. CDR3: CASSLRLAGSEQYF. The DNA for the CDR3 is TGTGCCAGCAGCTTAAGGCTAGCGGGAAGCGAGCAGTACTTC. The variable domain in full, with the rest retrieved from reference TRBV7-2 and TRBJ2-7, is GAGVSQSPSNKVTEKGKDVELRCDPISGHTALYWYRQSLGQGLEFLIYFQGNSAPDKSGLPSDRFSAERTGGSVSTLTIQRTQQEDSAVYLCASSLRLAGSEQYFGPGTRLTVT.

J is TRBJ2-5 and V is TRBV4-1, with 9 bases identical to TRBD2. The germline gives CDR1 MGHRA, CDR2 YSYEKL. The ends lost 4 bases at V and 4 bases at J; junction bases unmatched: 13. The CDR3 is 17 residues long. CDR3 residues: CASSLKKREDFGETQYF. The CDR3 DNA reads as TGCGCCAGCAGCCTAAAAAAGCGGGAGGATTTCGGAGAGACCCAGTACTTC.

V gene TRBV6-5 combines with J gene TRBJ2-5, with 11 bases lining up with TRBD2. The CDR3 runs to 16 residues. The germline V gene has CDR1 MNHEY and CDR2 SVGAGI. V trimming: 4 bases; J trimming: 4 bases; junction bases outside the gene matches: 8. DNA of the CDR3: TGTGCCAGCAGTTCGGACCTAGCGGGAGGAGGAGAGACCCAGTACTTC. Encoded protein: CASSSDLAGGGETQYF.

The chain recombines TRBV28 with TRBJ1-4, with D perhaps matching TRBD1 (5 bases). The germline V gene encodes CDR1 MDHEN and CDR2 SYDVKM. V was clipped by 3 bases and J by 8 bases, with 13 bases between them. The CDR3 is made up of 14 amino acids. CDR3 residues: CASSFTQGNEKLFF. The DNA of the CDR3 is TGTGCCAGCAGTTTTACCCAGGGTAACGAAAAACTGTTTTTT.

The gene calls are TRBV11-2 and TRBJ2-1, with 7 bases that match TRBD2. From germline, CDR1 is SGHAT and CDR2 FQNNGV. The CDR3 extends over 17 amino acids. V gave up 5 bases and J gave up 6 bases; unmatched junction bases: 16. The CDR3 DNA reads TGTGCCAGCAGCCCTAGGGGAGGGGCAGGGTCCCCCAATGAGCAGTTCTTC. Translated: CASSPRGGAGSPNEQFF.

CDR3 sequence reads: CASSFYRGGDRGLGEQYF. The DNA of the CDR3 is TGTGCCAGCAGCTTCTACAGGGGCGGGGACAGGGGTTTAGGGGAGCAGTACTTC. V gene TRBV13 combines with J gene TRBJ2-7; TRBD1 matches 10 bases. This CDR3 has 18 amino acids. Unmatched junction bases numbered 18, after V lost 3 bases and J lost 7 bases. Germline V lookup: CDR1 PRHDT, CDR2 FYEKMQ (reference sequence).

V gene TRBV11-1 combines with J gene TRBJ2-2; D possibly corresponds to TRBD2 (5 bases). The CDR3 covers 14 residues. The V and J ends lost 6 bases and 4 bases respectively, with 12 bases between them. Germline V gene data show CDR1 as SGHAT and CDR2 as FQDESV (reference sequence). The CDR3 spells CASRRVLGTGELFF. For the CDR3, the DNA is TGTGCCAGCAGGCGGGTTTTGGGCACCGGGGAGCTGTTTTTT.

The rearrangement uses TRBV2 and TRBJ1-6; 9 bases line up with TRBD1. The V and J ends lost 1 base and 9 bases, in that order; junction bases with no gene match: 7. The V gene's germline CDR1 is SNHLY and CDR2 FYNNEI. The length of the CDR3 is 16 residues. The CDR3 is CASSEVLTGGSSPLHF. The CDR3 DNA follows: TGTGCCAGCAGTGAAGTCCTAACAGGGGGCAGTTCACCCCTCCACTTT.

The chain is built from TRBV15 and TRBJ2-7; TRBD2 is a possible D gene (5 bases). The V end was cut by 0 bases, the J end by 0 bases, with 15 bases between. The CDR3 has 17 amino acids. Germline V gene sequence: CDR1 LNHNV, CDR2 YYDKDF (reference sequence). The CDR3 DNA reads as TGTGCCACCAGCAGAGATGGTGCGGGTCGAAGCTCCTACGAGCAGTACTTC. Amino acids: CATSRDGAGRSSYEQYF.